Sequencing of this T cell receptor beta chain was carried out in a study of CD8 T cells in Susac syndrome. This clonotype came up once. When the RNA was reverse transcribed, random hexamers were used with an input of 0.5 to 1 ug. TCRdb recomputed calls from the immunoSEQ multiplex PCR reads with MiXCR, one row per CDR3 protein. The data contain roughly 180,000 distinct CDR3 sequences, around 96% of them singletons. From blood CD8+ and CD4+ T cells, TCR beta sequences were generated. The CDR3 has 16 amino acids. The V gene end was trimmed by 3 bases and the J gene end by 0 bases; junction bases not matched to a gene: 4. In germline, CDR1 is DFQATT, CDR2 SNEGSKA (reference sequence).

Material for sequencing was CD4+ T cells from PBMCs. This TCR was recovered from a human donor in good health. The V gene is TRBV20-1, the J gene TRBJ2-2; TRBD2 agrees at 10 bases. The CDR3 bases are TGCAGTGCTAGCCTACTAGCGGGGACGAACACCGGGGAGCTGTTTTTT. The encoded protein is CSASLLAGTNTGELFF.